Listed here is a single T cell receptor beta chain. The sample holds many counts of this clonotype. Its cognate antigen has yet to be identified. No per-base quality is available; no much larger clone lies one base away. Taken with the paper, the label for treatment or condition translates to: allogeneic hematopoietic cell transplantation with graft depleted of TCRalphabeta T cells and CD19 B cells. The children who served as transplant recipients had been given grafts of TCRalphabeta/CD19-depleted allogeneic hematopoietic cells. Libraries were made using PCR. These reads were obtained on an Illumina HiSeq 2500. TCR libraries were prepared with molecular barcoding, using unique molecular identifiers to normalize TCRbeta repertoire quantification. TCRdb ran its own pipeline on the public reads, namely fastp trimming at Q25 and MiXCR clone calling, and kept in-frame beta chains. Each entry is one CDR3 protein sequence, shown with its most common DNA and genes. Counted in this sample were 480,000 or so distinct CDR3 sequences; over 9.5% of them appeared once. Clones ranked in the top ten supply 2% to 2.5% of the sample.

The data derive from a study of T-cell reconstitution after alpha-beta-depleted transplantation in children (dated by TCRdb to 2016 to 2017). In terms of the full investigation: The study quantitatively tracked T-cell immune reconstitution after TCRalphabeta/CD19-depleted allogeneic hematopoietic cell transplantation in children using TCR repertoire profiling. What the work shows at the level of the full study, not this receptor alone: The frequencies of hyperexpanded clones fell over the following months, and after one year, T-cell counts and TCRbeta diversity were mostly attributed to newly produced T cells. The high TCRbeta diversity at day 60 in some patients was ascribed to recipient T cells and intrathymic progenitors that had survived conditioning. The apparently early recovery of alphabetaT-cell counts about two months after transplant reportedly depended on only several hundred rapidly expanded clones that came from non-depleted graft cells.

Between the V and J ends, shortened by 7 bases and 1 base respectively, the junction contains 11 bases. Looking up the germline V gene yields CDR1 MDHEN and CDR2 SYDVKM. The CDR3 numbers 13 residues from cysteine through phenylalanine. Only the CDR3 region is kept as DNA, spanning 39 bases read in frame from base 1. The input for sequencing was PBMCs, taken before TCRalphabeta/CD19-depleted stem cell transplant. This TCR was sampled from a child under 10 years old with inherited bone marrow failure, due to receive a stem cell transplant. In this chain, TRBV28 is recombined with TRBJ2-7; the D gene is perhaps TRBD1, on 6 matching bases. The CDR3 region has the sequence CASIDRRSYEQYF. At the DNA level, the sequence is TGTGCCAGCATCGACAGGAGGTCCTACGAGCAGTACTTC.